Each of the 12 T cell receptor beta chains below was sequenced from the same sample in a study of early T cells in non-severe SARS-CoV-2 infection. TCRdb fed the 5' RACE reads into MiXCR, producing one record per CDR3 protein. The repertoire has approximately 33,000 distinct CDR3 sequences, over 4.5% of them found once; the top ten carry roughly 27%. Material for sequencing was whole blood. These TCRs come from an adult who was a healthcare worker with PCR-confirmed SARS-CoV-2 infection or an uninfected control (not recorded which).

The gene calls are TRBV29-1 and TRBJ1-1; D possibly corresponds to TRBD1 (5 bases). CDR1 and CDR2 (germline): SQVTM, ANQGSEA. The CDR3 covers 11 residues. V was clipped by 8 bases and J by 0 bases, with 7 bases between them. The CDR3 region is CSSRVNTEAFF. The CDR3 bases are TGCAGCAGCAGGGTGAACACTGAAGCTTTCTTT.

This clonotype was seen many times. The chain has TRBV7-9 and TRBJ2-1; 13 bases fit TRBD2. This CDR3 region has 15 residues. V lost 5 bases to trimming and J lost 8 bases; unmatched junction nucleotides: 6. Looked up from germline, CDR1 is SEHNR and CDR2 is FQNEAQ (reference sequence). This chain's CDR3 is CASSLLAGGRDEQFF. The DNA of the CDR3 is TGTGCCAGCAGCCTACTAGCGGGGGGGCGCGATGAGCAGTTCTTC.

This clonotype came up many times. V gene TRBV10-3 combines with J gene TRBJ2-7; 12 bases fit TRBD2. The CDR3 contains 15 residues. V lost 4 bases, J lost 3 bases, and 4 bases stayed unmatched. Germline-derived CDR1 and CDR2 are ENHRY and SYGVKD. The CDR3 spells CAISVTSGGIYEQYF. CDR3 in DNA: TGTGCCATCAGTGTCACTAGCGGGGGGATCTACGAGCAGTACTTC.

This clonotype has at least ten counts. The gene calls are TRBV7-2 and TRBJ2-1; weak D call: TRBD2 (5 bases). CDR1 is SGHTA and CDR2 is FQGNSA in the germline V gene. This CDR3 contains 13 residues. V lost 7 bases and J lost 1, with 8 bases in between. The CDR3 region has the DNA TGTGCCAGCATGGACTTTTCCTACAATGAGCAGTTCTTC. The encoded protein is CASMDFSYNEQFF.

The V call is TRBV6-1, the J call TRBJ2-1, with D maybe TRBD2 (5 bases). Germline assignment: CDR1 MNHNS and CDR2 SASEGT. Trimming pared 6 bases from V and 0 bases from J, leaving 18 bases between. The length of the CDR3 is 17 residues. CDR3 sequence (DNA): TGTGCCAGCAGCCCCCCGGGCGGGCGGAGCTCCTACAATGAGCAGTTCTTC. Translated, it gives CASSPPGGRSSYNEQFF.

The table lists this clonotype with a few counts. The chain is built from TRBV6-2 or TRBV6-3 and TRBJ2-3; D unresolved. Germline lookup yields CDR1 MNHEY and CDR2 SVGEGT. Between the trimmed V and J ends, which lost 9 bases and 1 base, there was a span of 11 bases. The CDR3 is 13 residues long. CDR3 residues: CASAWAGTDTQYF. The CDR3 DNA follows: TGTGCCAGTGCCTGGGCAGGCACAGATACGCAGTATTTT.

This clonotype was seen a few times. The rearrangement links TRBV6-1 to TRBJ2-3, with unresolved D. This CDR3 region has 12 residues. Trimming removed 7 bases from V and 2 bases from J, with 7 bases in between. CDR1 MNHNS and CDR2 SASEGT come from the germline V gene. In DNA form, the CDR3 reads TGTGCCAGCATGGGCATCACAGATACGCAGTATTTT. Its protein product is CASMGITDTQYF.

The chain employs TRBV19 and TRBJ2-7; 8 positions agree with TRBD1. The CDR3 spans 14 residues. The germline V gene encodes CDR1 LNHDA and CDR2 SQIVND (reference sequence). V shed 5 bases, J shed 4 bases, and the junction held 7 bases outside the gene matches. CDR3 sequence reads: CASSPGTGDYEQYF. The CDR3 DNA reads as TGTGCCAGTAGTCCCGGGACAGGTGATTACGAGCAGTACTTC. Variable domain in full (rest from reference TRBV19 and TRBJ2-7): DGGITQSPKYLFRKEGQNVTLSCEQNLNHDAMYWYRQDPGQGLRLIYYSQIVNDFQKGDIAEGYSVSREKKESFPLTVTSAQKNPTAFYLCASSPGTGDYEQYFGPGTRLTVT.

This clonotype was seen ten or more times. This chain links TRBV20-1 with TRBJ2-7, with D possibly TRBD2 on 6 matching bases. Germline V gene data show CDR1 as DFQATT and CDR2 as SNEGSKA (reference sequence). V was shortened by 1 base and J by 3 bases, with 13 bases between the two germline ends. The length of the CDR3 is 14 residues. The CDR3 bases are TGCAGTGCTAGAGGGGAACTAGCCGGCTACGAGCAGTACTTC. Translating it yields CSARGELAGYEQYF.

A few counts support this clonotype. This chain links TRBV5-1 with TRBJ2-2, with 9 bases identical to TRBD1. Germline V gene sequence: CDR1 SGHRS, CDR2 YFSETQ. The CDR3 is 15 residues long. The ends lost 4 bases at V and 4 bases at J; junction bases unmatched: 5. CDR3: CASSPRQGGTGELFF. In DNA, the CDR3 is TGCGCCAGCAGCCCCCGACAGGGGGGCACCGGGGAGCTGTTTTTT.

This clonotype was recorded at least ten times. The gene calls are TRBV6-1 and TRBJ1-1, with D unclear. Germline values: CDR1 MNHNS, CDR2 SASEGT. V shed 4 bases and J shed 1 base, with 7 bases lying between them. This CDR3 is 13 amino acids long. The CDR3: CASSVHTNTEAFF. The CDR3 DNA follows: TGTGCCAGCAGTGTACATACGAACACTGAAGCTTTCTTT.

The sample holds many counts of this clonotype. The chain links TRBV18 to TRBJ2-4; a weak D match, TRBD1 (5 bases). V lost 2 bases to trimming and J lost 0 bases, with 11 bases between them. The V gene's germline CDR1 is KGHSH and CDR2 LQKENI. The CDR3 extends over 16 amino acids. CDR3 sequence: CASSPIPRGAKNIQYF. The CDR3 nucleotides are TGTGCCAGCTCACCAATACCAAGGGGAGCCAAAAACATTCAGTACTTC.